Listed below are T cell receptor beta chains from one sample, sequenced in a study of graft-versus-host responses after intestinal transplantation. Data came from immunoSEQ multiplex PCR; TCRdb stores just in-frame clones and leaves some out. The sample yields about 43,000 clones, 85% to 95% seen once. Sequencing used PBMCs, obtained approximately 360 days after intestinal transplant. These receptors all come from a human patient who received an intestinal transplant, so some T cells may come from the graft donor. Each CDR3 is given with its conserved first and last residue. D genes are given only for firm matches. The listing skips clone size in some rows; elsewhere it reads once, few, many or a size class.

TRBJ2-7,TRBV18,-,-,CASSPVRVDSGEQYF,TGTGCCAGCTCACCGGTCCGGGTGGATTCAGGCGAGCAGTACTTC
TRBJ1-1,TRBV29-1,-,TRBD1,CSATEDRLAEAFF,TGCAGCGCCACAGAGGACAGGCTGGCTGAAGCTTTCTTT
TRBJ2-5,TRBV5-1,-,TRBD1,CASSFQGAWVAEDQETQYF,TGCGCCAGCAGCTTCCAGGGGGCTTGGGTAGCGGAGGACCAAGAGACCCAGTACTTC
TRBJ2-1,TRBV4-2,-,TRBD2,CASSFGLAGGNEQFF,TGTGCCAGCTCATTTGGCCTAGCGGGAGGTAATGAGCAGTTCTTC
TRBJ1-3,TRBV10-3,few,-,CAIRSQDASGNTIYF,TGTGCCATCAGGTCCCAGGACGCCTCTGGAAACACCATATATTTT
TRBJ2-2,TRBV7-9,-,-,CASSLGISTGELFF,TGTGCCAGCAGCCTCGGGATTTCCACCGGGGAGCTGTTTTTT
TRBJ2-7,TRBV29-1,-,-,CSVGNDPPYEQYF,TGCAGCGTTGGTAATGATCCTCCCTACGAGCAGTACTTC
TRBJ1-1,TRBV5-4,-,-,CASSKDGEAFF,TGTGCCAGCAGCAAGGACGGTGAAGCTTTCTTT
TRBJ2-3,TRBV7-2,-,TRBD2,CASSGGLAGPDTQYF,TGTGCCAGCAGCGGAGGACTAGCGGGACCAGATACGCAGTATTTT
TRBJ2-7,TRBV5-5,-,-,CASSSTYEQYF,TGTGCCAGCAGTTCTACCTACGAGCAGTACTTC
TRBJ1-3,TRBV11-2,-,-,CASTSLRGTGNTIYF,TGTGCCAGCACCTCACTCAGGGGAACAGGAAACACCATATATTTT
TRBJ2-7,TRBV12-5,-,TRBD1,CASGGQGSADEQYF,TGTGCTAGTGGGGGACAGGGTTCCGCGGACGAGCAGTACTTC
TRBJ1-2,TRBV28,-,-,CASSSSRGGGYTF,TGTGCCAGCAGTTCAAGCAGGGGAGGCGGCTACACCTTC
TRBJ1-2,TRBV5-6,-,-,CASSPIGKGYGYTF,TGTGCCAGCAGCCCCATCGGGAAGGGCTATGGCTACACCTTC
TRBJ1-6,TRBV28,-,-,CASTGNSPLHF,TGTGCCAGCACAGGGAATTCACCCCTCCACTTT
TRBJ2-2,TRBV6-5,-,-,CASGPGPGGELFF,TGTGCCAGCGGACCCGGCCCCGGCGGGGAGCTGTTTTTT
TRBJ2-7,TRBV7-9,-,-,CASSFEGRVHLQYF,TGTGCCAGCAGCTTTGAGGGCAGGGTCCATTTGCAGTACTTC
TRBJ1-1,TRBV5-1,-,TRBD1,CASSGLTGPTEAFF,TGCGCCAGCAGCGGCTTGACAGGGCCCACTGAAGCTTTCTTT
TRBJ2-3,TRBV7-3,-,-,CASSLTGPGNTDTQYF,TGTGCCAGCAGCTTAACGGGACCAGGGAACACAGATACGCAGTATTTT
TRBJ1-5,TRBV19,-,-,CASSPLESNQPQHF,TGTGCCAGTAGTCCCCTGGAGAGCAATCAGCCCCAGCATTTT
TRBJ2-7,TRBV10-3,-,-,CATRDKASYEQYF,TGTGCCACCCGGGACAAAGCAAGCTACGAGCAGTACTTC
TRBJ2-3,TRBV5-1,-,-,CASSLATGSSTDTQYF,TGCGCCAGCAGCTTGGCGACGGGTTCTAGCACAGATACGCAGTATTTT
TRBJ2-1,TRBV6-5,-,TRBD2,CASSYSGTRSPDEQFF,TGTGCCAGCAGTTACTCCGGGACTAGAAGCCCCGATGAGCAGTTCTTC
TRBJ2-7,TRBV6-5,once,-,CASRRGGAYEQYF,TGTGCCAGCAGGCGGGGTGGGGCCTACGAGCAGTACTTC
TRBJ2-1,TRBV5-4,-,TRBD2,CASSLGALAGVGVEQFF,TGTGCCAGCAGCTTGGGGGCTCTAGCGGGAGTAGGGGTTGAGCAGTTCTTC
TRBJ2-3,TRBV2,-,-,CASRAPLAFTQYF,TGTGCCAGCAGGGCCCCCCTGGCCTTTACGCAGTATTTT
TRBJ2-2,TRBV19,-,-,CASSTSRGTGELFF,TGTGCCAGTAGTACCAGTAGGGGCACCGGGGAGCTGTTTTTT
TRBJ2-5,TRBV5-6,-,-,CASTRAPGTQYF,TGTGCCAGTACAAGGGCCCCCGGTACCCAGTACTTC
TRBJ2-7,TRBV10-3,-,-,CAISESDGSYEQYF,TGTGCCATCAGTGAATCGGACGGCTCCTACGAGCAGTACTTC
TRBJ1-2,TRBV21-1,once,-,CASRGRANYGYTF,TGTGCCAGCCGGGGGAGAGCTAACTATGGCTACACCTTC
TRBJ2-5,TRBV9,-,-,CASSVGAPRRQETQYF,TGTGCCAGCAGCGTAGGGGCTCCGAGGAGGCAAGAGACCCAGTACTTC
TRBJ2-1,TRBV13,-,-,CASSAPYNEQFF,TGTGCCAGCAGCGCCCCCTACAATGAGCAGTTCTTC
TRBJ1-3,TRBV29-1,-,-,CSVDVGSGNTIYF,TGCAGCGTTGATGTCGGCTCTGGAAACACCATATATTTT
TRBJ1-1,TRBV6-4,-,-,CASSQTLNTEAFF,TGTGCCAGCAGCCAGACCTTGAACACTGAAGCTTTCTTT
TRBJ2-7,TRBV2,-,-,CASSDRWGRSSYEQYF,TGTGCCAGCAGTGATCGGTGGGGGCGGAGCTCCTACGAGCAGTACTTC
TRBJ2-7,TRBV5-1,-,-,CASSLEGRGAREQYF,TGCGCCAGCAGCTTGGAAGGGCGAGGGGCCAGGGAGCAGTACTTC
TRBJ1-6,TRBV4-1,-,-,CASSRFRDSNSPLHF,TGCGCCAGCAGCCGATTCCGGGACTCCAATTCACCCCTCCACTTT
TRBJ1-5,TRBV6-1,once,-,CASSPRQLQPQHF,TGTGCCAGCAGTCCCCGGCAGCTTCAGCCCCAGCATTTT
TRBJ1-4,TRBV28,-,-,CASSPTDEPEKLFF,TGTGCCAGCAGTCCAACGGATGAGCCTGAAAAACTGTTTTTT
TRBJ2-7,TRBV5-1,-,-,CASSLTFTDYGYEQYF,TGCGCCAGCAGCTTGACCTTCACCGACTACGGCTACGAGCAGTACTTC
TRBJ2-3,TRBV6-1,-,TRBD2,CASSARWGTSGSLDTQYF,TGTGCCAGCAGTGCGCGTTGGGGGACTAGCGGGAGTTTAGATACGCAGTATTTT
TRBJ2-7,TRBV11-2,-,-,CASSPGGHEQYF,TGTGCCAGCAGCCCGGGGGGCCACGAGCAGTACTTC
TRBJ1-1,TRBV19,-,-,CASSDGGGGGLTEAFF,TGTGCCAGTAGTGACGGGGGCGGCGGAGGGCTTACTGAAGCTTTCTTT
TRBJ1-5,TRBV10-1,-,-,CASSPGFNQPQHF,TGCGCCAGCTCCCCCGGATTCAATCAGCCCCAGCATTTT
TRBJ2-1,TRBV30,-,TRBD2,CASEEGGRFNEQFF,TGTGCCTCGGAGGAGGGAGGGAGGTTCAATGAGCAGTTCTTC
TRBJ2-3,TRBV30,-,TRBD2,CAWSSGRQYF,TGTGCCTGGAGTAGCGGGAGACAGTATTTT
TRBJ2-3,TRBV14,-,TRBD1,CASSPRTGSDTQYF,TGTGCCAGCAGCCCACGGACAGGGTCAGATACGCAGTATTTT
TRBJ2-5,TRBV11-2,-,-,CASSLAVQQETQYF,TGTGCCAGCAGCCTTGCGGTGCAGCAAGAGACCCAGTACTTC
TRBJ2-7,TRBV18,-,-,CASSAVKLYEQYF,TGTGCCAGCTCCGCCGTAAAACTCTACGAGCAGTACTTC
TRBJ1-3,TRBV19,few,TRBD1,CASSTQGSNTIYF,TGTGCCAGTAGTACACAGGGGTCAAACACCATATATTTT
TRBJ1-2,TRBV11-2,-,-,CASSLGPGNGYTF,TGTGCCAGCAGCTTAGGTCCAGGGAATGGCTACACCTTC
TRBJ1-1,TRBV9,-,-,CASSVGFGLRNTEAFF,TGTGCCAGCAGCGTAGGGTTTGGGTTGAGGAACACTGAAGCTTTCTTT
TRBJ1-4,TRBV7-9,once,TRBD1,CASSLGQGYEKLFF,TGTGCCAGCAGCTTGGGACAGGGATATGAAAAACTGTTTTTT
TRBJ2-7,TRBV7-2,-,-,CASSSDNRYLDNEQYF,TGTGCCAGCAGCTCAGACAACAGGTATCTGGATAACGAGCAGTACTTC
TRBJ2-7,TRBV6-6,-,-,CASSYAVRDGEQYF,TGTGCCAGCAGTTACGCCGTAAGAGATGGCGAGCAGTACTTC
TRBJ1-1,TRBV6-6,once,TRBD1,CASSLRDRFDSTEAFF,TGTGCCAGCAGTCTCCGGGACAGGTTTGACAGCACTGAAGCTTTCTTT
TRBJ1-5,TRBV28,-,-,CASSLPQGNNQPQHF,TGTGCCAGCAGTTTGCCCCAGGGGAATAATCAGCCCCAGCATTTT